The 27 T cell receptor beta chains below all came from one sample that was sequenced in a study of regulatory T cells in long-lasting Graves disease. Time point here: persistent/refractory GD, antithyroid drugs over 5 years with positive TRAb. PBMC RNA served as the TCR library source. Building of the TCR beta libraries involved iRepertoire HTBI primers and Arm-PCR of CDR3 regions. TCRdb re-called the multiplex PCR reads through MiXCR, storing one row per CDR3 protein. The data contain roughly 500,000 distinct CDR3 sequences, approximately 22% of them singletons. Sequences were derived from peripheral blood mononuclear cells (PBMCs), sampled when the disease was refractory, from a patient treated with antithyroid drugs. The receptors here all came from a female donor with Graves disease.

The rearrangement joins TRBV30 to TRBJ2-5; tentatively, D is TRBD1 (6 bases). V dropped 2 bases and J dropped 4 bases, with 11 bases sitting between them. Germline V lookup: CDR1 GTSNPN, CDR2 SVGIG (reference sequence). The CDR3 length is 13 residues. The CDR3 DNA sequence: TGTGCCTGGAGTTTAACAGGGCGAGAGACCCAGTACTTC. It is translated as CAWSLTGRETQYF.

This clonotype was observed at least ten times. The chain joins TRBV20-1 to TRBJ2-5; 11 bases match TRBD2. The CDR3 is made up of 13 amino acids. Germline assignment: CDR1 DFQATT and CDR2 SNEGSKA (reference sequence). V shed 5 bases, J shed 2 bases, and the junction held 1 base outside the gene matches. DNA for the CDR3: TGCAGTGCTCGACTAGCGGGACAAGAGACCCAGTACTTC. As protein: CSARLAGQETQYF.

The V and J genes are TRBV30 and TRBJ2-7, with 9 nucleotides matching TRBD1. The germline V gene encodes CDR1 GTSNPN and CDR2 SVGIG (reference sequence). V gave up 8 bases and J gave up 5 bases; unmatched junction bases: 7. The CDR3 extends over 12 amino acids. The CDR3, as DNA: TGTGCCGGCGGACAGGGGAACAACGAGCAGTACTTC. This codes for CAGGQGNNEQYF. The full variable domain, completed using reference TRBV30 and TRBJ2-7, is SQTIHQWPATLVQPVGSPLSLECTVEGTSNPNLYWYRQAAGRGLQLLFYSVGIGQISSEVPQNLSASRPQDRQFILSSKKLLLSDSGFYLCAGGQGNNEQYFGPGTRLTVT.

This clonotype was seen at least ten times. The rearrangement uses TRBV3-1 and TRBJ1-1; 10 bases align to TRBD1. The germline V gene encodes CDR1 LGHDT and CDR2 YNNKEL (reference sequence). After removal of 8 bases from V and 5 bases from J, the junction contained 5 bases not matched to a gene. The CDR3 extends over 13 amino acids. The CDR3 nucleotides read TGTGCCAGCCAAGGGACAGGGGCGACTGAAGCTTTCTTT. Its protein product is CASQGTGATEAFF.

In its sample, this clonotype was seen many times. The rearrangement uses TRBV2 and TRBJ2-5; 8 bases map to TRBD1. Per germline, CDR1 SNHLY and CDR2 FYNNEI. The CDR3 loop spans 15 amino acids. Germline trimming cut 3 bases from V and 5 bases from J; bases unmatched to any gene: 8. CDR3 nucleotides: TGTGCCAGCAGTGACAGGGGGCCCTTAGTGGAGACCCAGTACTTC. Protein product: CASSDRGPLVETQYF. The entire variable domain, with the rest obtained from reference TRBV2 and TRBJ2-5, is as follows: EPEVTQTPSHQVTQMGQEVILRCVPISNHLYFYWYRQILGQKVEFLVSFYNNEISEKSEIFDDQFSVERPDGSNFTLKIRSTKLEDSAMYFCASSDRGPLVETQYFGPGTRLLVL.

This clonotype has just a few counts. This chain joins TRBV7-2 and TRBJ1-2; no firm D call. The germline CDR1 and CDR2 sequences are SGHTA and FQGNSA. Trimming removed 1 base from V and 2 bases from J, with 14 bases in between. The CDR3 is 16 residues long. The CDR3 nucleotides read TGTGCCAGCAGCTTAGTTACGGGCGATTACAACTATGGCTACACCTTC. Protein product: CASSLVTGDYNYGYTF. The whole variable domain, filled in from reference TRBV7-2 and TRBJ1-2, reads GAGVSQSPSNKVTEKGKDVELRCDPISGHTALYWYRQSLGQGLEFLIYFQGNSAPDKSGLPSDRFSAERTGGSVSTLTIQRTQQEDSAVYLCASSLVTGDYNYGYTFGSGTRLTVV.

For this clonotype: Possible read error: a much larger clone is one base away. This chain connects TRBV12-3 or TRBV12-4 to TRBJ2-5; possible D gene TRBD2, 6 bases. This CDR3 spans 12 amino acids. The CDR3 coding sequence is TGTGCCAGCAGGCCCACGGGGGAGACCAAGTACTTC. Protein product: CASRPTGETKYF.

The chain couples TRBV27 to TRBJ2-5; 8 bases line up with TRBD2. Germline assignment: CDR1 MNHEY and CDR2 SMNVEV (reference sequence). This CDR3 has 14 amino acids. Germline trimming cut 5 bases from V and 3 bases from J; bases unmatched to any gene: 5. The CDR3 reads CASSVTSEEETQYF. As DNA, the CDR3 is TGTGCCAGCAGTGTGACTAGCGAGGAAGAGACCCAGTACTTC.

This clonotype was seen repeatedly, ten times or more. CDR3 sequence reads: CATNLDRDHNSPLHF. DNA for the CDR3: TGTGCCACCAACCTCGACAGGGACCATAATTCACCCCTCCACTTT. The V call is TRBV24-1, the J call TRBJ1-6; 7 bases agree with TRBD1. Germline V gene sequence: CDR1 KGHDR, CDR2 SFDVKD. There are 15 residues in the CDR3. The V gene end was trimmed by 8 bases and the J gene end by 5 bases; junction bases not matched to a gene: 8.

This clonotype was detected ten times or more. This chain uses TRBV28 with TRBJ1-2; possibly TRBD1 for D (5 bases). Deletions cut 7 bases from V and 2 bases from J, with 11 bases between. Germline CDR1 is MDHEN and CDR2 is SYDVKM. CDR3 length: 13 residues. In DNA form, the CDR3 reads TGTGCCAGCATGAACGGGGGAAACTATGGCTACACCTTC. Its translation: CASMNGGNYGYTF.

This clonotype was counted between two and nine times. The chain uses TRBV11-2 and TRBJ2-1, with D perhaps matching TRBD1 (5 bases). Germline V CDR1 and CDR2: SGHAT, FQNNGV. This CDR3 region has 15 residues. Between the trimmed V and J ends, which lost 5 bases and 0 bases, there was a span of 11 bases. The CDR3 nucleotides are TGTGCCAGCAGCAGAGACAGACTCTCCTACAATGAGCAGTTCTTC. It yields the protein CASSRDRLSYNEQFF.

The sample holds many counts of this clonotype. The CDR3 reads CASSSGQSDQPQHF. The CDR3 region has the DNA TGTGCCAGCAGTTCTGGCCAATCAGACCAGCCCCAGCATTTT. This chain uses TRBV12-3 or TRBV12-4 with TRBJ1-5, with D uncertain. The CDR3 contains 14 residues. V was clipped by 4 bases and J by 7 bases, with 14 bases between them.

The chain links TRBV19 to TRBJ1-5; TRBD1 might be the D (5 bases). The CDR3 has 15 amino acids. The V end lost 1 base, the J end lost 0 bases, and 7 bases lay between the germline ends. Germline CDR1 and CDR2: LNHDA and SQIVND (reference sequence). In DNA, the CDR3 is TGTGCCAGTAGTATAGCTGGGGCTAGCAATCAGCCCCAGCATTTT. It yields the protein CASSIAGASNQPQHF.

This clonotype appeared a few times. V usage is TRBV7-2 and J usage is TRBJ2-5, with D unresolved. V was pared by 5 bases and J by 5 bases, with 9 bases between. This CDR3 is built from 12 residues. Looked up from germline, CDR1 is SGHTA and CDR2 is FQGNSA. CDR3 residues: CASSPELETQYF. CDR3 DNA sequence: TGTGCCAGCAGCCCAGAGCTCGAGACCCAGTACTTC.

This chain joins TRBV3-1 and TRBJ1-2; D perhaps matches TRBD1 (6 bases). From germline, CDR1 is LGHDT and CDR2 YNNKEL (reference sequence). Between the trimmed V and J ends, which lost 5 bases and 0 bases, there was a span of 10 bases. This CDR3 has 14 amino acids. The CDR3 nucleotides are TGTGCCAGCAGCTCACAGGGATCTAACTATGGCTACACCTTC. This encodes CASSSQGSNYGYTF.

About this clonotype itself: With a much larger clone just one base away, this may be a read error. The CDR3 sequence is CASGVGVAGETQYF. The CDR3 DNA follows: TGTGCCAGCGGGGTGGGAGTAGCTGGCGAGACCCAGTACTTC. V and J are TRBV6-2 or TRBV6-3 and TRBJ2-5, with a possible D match to TRBD2 (5 bases). CDR3 size: 14 residues. Trimming removed 8 bases from V and 5 bases from J, with 18 bases in between. Per the germline V gene, CDR1 is MNHEY and CDR2 is SVGEGT.

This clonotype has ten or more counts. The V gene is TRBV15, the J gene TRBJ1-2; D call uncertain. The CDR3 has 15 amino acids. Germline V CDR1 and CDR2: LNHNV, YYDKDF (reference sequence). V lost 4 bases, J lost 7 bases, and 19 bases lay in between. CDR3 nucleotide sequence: TGTGCCACCAGCAACCCTACCGGGCTGTTGAGTGGCTACACCTTC. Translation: CATSNPTGLLSGYTF.

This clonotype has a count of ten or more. The CDR3 reads CASSPTSGRSYEQYF. Written as DNA, the CDR3 is TGTGCCAGCAGTCCCACTAGCGGGCGCTCCTACGAGCAGTACTTC. This chain connects TRBV27 to TRBJ2-7; TRBD2 agrees at 9 bases. The CDR3 runs to 15 residues. V trimming: 5 bases; J trimming: 0 bases; junction bases outside the gene matches: 5. Germline V CDR1 and CDR2: MNHEY, SMNVEV (reference sequence).

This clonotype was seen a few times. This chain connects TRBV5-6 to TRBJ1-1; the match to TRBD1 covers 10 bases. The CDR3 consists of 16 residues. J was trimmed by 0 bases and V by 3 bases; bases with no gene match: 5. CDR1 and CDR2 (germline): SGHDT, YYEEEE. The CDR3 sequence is CASSYGTGDMNTEAFF. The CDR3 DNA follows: TGTGCCAGCAGCTACGGGACAGGGGATATGAACACTGAAGCTTTCTTT.

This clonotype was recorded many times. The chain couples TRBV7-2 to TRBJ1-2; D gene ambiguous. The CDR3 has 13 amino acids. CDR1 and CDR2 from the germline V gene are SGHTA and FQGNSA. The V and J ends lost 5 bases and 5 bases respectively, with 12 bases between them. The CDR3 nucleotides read TGTGCCAGCAGCCCGCAGTGGGAATATGGCTACACCTTC. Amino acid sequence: CASSPQWEYGYTF.

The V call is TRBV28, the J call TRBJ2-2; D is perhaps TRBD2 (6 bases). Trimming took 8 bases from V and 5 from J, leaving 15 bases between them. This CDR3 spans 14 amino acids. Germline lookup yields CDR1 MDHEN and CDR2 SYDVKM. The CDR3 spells CASLGGLVTGELFF. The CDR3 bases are TGTGCCAGCCTGGGGGGATTGGTAACCGGGGAGCTGTTTTTT.

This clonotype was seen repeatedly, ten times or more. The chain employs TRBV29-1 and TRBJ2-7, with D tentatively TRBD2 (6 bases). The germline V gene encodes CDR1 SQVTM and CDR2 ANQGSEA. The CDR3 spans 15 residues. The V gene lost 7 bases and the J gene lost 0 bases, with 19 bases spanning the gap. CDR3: CSALLYRDFSYEQYF. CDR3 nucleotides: TGCAGCGCCCTATTATACCGGGACTTCTCCTACGAGCAGTACTTC.

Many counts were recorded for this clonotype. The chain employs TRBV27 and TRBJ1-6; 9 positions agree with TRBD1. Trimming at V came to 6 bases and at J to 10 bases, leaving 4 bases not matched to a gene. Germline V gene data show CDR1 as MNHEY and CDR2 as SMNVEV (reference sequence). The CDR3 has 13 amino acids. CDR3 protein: CASRRTGVSPLHF. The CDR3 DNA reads TGTGCCAGCAGAAGGACAGGGGTATCACCCCTCCACTTT.

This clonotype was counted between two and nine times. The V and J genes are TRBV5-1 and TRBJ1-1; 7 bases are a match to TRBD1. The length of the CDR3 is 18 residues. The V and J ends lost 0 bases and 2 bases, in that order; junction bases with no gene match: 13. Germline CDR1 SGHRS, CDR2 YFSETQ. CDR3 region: CASSLVSAEDRLNTEAFF. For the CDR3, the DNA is TGCGCCAGCAGCTTGGTTTCGGCAGAGGACAGGCTAAACACTGAAGCTTTCTTT.

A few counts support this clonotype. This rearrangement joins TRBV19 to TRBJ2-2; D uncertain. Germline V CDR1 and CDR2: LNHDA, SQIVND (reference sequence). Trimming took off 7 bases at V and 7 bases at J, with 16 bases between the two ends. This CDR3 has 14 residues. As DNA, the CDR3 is TGTGCCAGTACCGCGGCCCCGGTCGGCGGGGAGCTGTTTTTT. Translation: CASTAAPVGGELFF.

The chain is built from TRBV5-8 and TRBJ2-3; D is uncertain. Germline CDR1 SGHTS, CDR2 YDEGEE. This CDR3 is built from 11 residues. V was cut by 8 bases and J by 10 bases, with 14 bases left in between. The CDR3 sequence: CARSSPPAQYF. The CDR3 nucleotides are TGTGCCAGGTCTAGTCCTCCGGCGCAGTATTTT.

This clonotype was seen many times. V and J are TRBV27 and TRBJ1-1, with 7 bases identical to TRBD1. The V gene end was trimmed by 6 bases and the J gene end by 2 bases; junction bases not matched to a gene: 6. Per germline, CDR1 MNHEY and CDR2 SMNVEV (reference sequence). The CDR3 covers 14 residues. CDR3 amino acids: CASRRGQHNTEAFF. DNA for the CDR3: TGTGCCAGCAGAAGGGGACAGCATAACACTGAAGCTTTCTTT.